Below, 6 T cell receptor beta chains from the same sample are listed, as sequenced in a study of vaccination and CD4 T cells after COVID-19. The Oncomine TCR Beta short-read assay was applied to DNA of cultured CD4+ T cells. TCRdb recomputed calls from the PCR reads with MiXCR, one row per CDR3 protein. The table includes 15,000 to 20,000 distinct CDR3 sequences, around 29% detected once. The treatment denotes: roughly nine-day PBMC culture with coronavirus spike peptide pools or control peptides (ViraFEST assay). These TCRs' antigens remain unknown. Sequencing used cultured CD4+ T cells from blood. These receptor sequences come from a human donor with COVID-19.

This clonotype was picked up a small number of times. CDR3 sequence: CSAMQGDLGYTF. The CDR3 nucleotides read TGCAGTGCCATGCAGGGAGACCTCGGCTACACCTTC. The genes are TRBV20-1 and TRBJ1-2; D is perhaps TRBD1 (5 bases). Deletions cut 6 bases from V and 8 bases from J, with 16 bases between. Germline CDR1 reads DFQATT; CDR2 reads SNEGSKA (reference sequence). CDR3 size: 12 residues.

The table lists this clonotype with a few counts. The DNA of the CDR3 is TGTGCCAGCGCCGCAAGCGGGGGATCCTACGAGCAGTACTTC. Protein product: CASAASGGSYEQYF. The genes are TRBV6-1 and TRBJ2-7; TRBD2 agrees at 8 bases. This CDR3 contains 14 residues. With V trimmed by 8 bases and J by 1 base, 7 bases remained unmatched. Looked up from germline, CDR1 is MNHNS and CDR2 is SASEGT.

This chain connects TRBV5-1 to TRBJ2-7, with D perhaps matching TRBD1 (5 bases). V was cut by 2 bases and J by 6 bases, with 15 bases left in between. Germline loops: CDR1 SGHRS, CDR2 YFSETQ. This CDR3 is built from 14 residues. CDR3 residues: CASSLIGQGGEQYF. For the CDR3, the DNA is TGCGCCAGCAGCTTAATTGGGCAGGGCGGCGAGCAGTACTTC.

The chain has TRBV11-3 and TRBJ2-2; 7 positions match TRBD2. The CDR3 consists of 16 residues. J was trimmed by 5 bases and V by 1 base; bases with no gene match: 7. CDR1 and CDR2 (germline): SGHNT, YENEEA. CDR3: CASSLARLAGTGELFF. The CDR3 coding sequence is TGTGCCAGCAGCTTAGCCCGACTAGCCGGTACCGGGGAGCTGTTTTTT.

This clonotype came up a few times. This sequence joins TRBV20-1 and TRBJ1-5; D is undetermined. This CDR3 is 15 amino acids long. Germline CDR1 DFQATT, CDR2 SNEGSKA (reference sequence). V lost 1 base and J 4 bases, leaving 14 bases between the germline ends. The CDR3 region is CSARVVHTQNQPQHF. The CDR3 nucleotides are TGCAGTGCTAGAGTAGTCCACACCCAAAATCAGCCCCAGCATTTT.

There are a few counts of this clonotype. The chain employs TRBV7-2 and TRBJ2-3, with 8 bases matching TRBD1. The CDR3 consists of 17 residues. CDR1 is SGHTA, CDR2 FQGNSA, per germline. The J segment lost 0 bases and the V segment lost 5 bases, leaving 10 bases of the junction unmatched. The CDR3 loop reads CASSDTGTGLSTDTQYF. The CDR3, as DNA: TGTGCCAGCAGCGATACCGGGACAGGCCTGAGCACAGATACGCAGTATTTT.